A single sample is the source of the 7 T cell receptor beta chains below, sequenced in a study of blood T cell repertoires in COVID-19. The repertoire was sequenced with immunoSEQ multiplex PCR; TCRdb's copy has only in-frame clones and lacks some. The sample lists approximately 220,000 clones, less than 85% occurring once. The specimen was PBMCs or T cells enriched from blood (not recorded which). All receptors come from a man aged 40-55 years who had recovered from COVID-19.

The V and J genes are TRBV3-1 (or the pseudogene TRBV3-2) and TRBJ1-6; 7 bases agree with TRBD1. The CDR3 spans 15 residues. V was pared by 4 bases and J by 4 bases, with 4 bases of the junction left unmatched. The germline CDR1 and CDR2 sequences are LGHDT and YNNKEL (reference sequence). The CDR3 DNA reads TGTGCCAGCAGCCCGCGGGACAGTTATAATTCACCCCTCCACTTT. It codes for CASSPRDSYNSPLHF.

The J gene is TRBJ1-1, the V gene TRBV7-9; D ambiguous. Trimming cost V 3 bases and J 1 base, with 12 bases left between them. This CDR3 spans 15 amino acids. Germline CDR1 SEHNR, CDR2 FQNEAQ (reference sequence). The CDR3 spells CASSFGPIANTEAFF. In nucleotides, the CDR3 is TGTGCCAGCAGCTTTGGCCCGATAGCGAACACTGAAGCTTTCTTT.

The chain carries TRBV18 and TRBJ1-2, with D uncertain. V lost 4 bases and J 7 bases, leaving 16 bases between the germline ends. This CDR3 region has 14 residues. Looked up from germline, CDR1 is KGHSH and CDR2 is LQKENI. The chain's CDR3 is CASSLSDEGAGYTF. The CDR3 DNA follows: TGTGCCAGCTCACTCTCTGACGAGGGCGCTGGCTACACCTTC. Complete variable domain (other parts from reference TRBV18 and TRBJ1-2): NAGVMQNPRHLVRRRGQEARLRCSPMKGHSHVYWYRQLPEEGLKFMVYLQKENIIDESGMPKERFSAEFPKEGPSILRIQQVVRGDSAAYFCASSLSDEGAGYTFGSGTRLTVV.

The CDR3 nucleotides read TGCGCCAGCAGCCAAGCCGGGAGGACGCTCGGAAAGCAGTTCTTC. It encodes CASSQAGRTLGKQFF. The gene calls are TRBV4-3 and TRBJ2-1; 7 nucleotides match TRBD2. This CDR3 comprises 15 residues. The J segment lost 11 bases and the V segment lost 1 base, leaving 11 bases of the junction unmatched. Germline-derived CDR1 and CDR2 are LGHNA and YSLEER.

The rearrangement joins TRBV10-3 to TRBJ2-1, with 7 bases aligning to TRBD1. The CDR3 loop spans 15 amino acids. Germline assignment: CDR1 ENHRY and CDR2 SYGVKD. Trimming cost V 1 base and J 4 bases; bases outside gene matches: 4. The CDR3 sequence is CAISELGQSYNEQFF. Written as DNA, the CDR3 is TGTGCCATCAGTGAGTTGGGACAGAGTTACAATGAGCAGTTCTTC.

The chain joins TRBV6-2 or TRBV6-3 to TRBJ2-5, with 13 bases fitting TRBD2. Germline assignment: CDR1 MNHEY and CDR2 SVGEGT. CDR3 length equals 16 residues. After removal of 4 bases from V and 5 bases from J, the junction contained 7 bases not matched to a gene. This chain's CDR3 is CASSWTSGRSGETQYF. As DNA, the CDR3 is TGTGCCAGCAGTTGGACTAGCGGGAGATCAGGGGAGACCCAGTACTTC.

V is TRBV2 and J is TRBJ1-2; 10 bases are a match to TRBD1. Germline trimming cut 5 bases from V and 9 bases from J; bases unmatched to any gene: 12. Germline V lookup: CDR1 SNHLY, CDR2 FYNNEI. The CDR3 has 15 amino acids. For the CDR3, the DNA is TGTGCCAGCAGTCCCACGACCGGGACAGGGGCCAGCTACACCTTC. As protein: CASSPTTGTGASYTF.